The clone carrying this T cell receptor beta chain was observed a few times. The entry originates in a study of Graves' ophthalmopathy and Graves' hyperthyroidism. As the template, RNA transcripts were used to amplify TCR beta CDR3 regions. RT-PCR in the first round used HTBI primers; a second-round multiplex PCR followed. Using its own MiXCR run on the multiplex PCR reads, TCRdb lists one record per CDR3 protein. The sample contains around 590,000 distinct CDR3 sequences, roughly 39% of which appear only once. The germline V gene has CDR1 SGDLS and CDR2 YYNGEE. V lost 4 bases to trimming and J lost 7 bases, with 15 bases between them. The CDR3 loop spans 14 amino acids.

This TCR came from an adult man with Graves' hyperthyroidism. This rearrangement joins TRBV9 to TRBJ1-5; the D gene is possibly TRBD1 (5 bases). The source material was peripheral blood or thyroid tissue (not recorded which). The CDR3 loop reads CASSRGLAGQPQHF. The CDR3 DNA reads TGTGCCAGCAGCCGGGGCCTCGCCGGGCAGCCCCAGCATTTT.